This TCR beta chain emerged from a study of beta chain features in type 1 diabetes. Sequenced material consisted of expressed TCRB transcripts (all of the isolated RNA was reverse transcribed). Using immunoSEQ multiplex PCR, the repertoire was profiled, and TCRdb retains in-frame clones only, with some absent. The sample has 810,000 or so clones, about 17% seen once. Trimming left V 0 bases short and J 0 bases short, with 7 bases between. The CDR3 runs 15 residues. CDR1 and CDR2 (germline): SGHRS, YFSETQ. The study, taken as a whole, reports: There was a moderate but significant shortening of TCRB CDR3s in all four CD4+ subsets of Type 1 diabetes patients.

Regarding this clone: Its antigen is undetermined. Other nucleotide sequences in the sample specify the same CDR3.

The specimen sequenced was naive CD4+ T cells from blood. This chain links TRBV5-1 with TRBJ2-1; D gene unclear. The receptor was derived from a woman aged 18-35 years in good health. The CDR3 DNA is TGCGCCAGCAGCTTGGTCAGGAACTCCTACAATGAGCAGTTCTTC. Translating it yields CASSLVRNSYNEQFF.